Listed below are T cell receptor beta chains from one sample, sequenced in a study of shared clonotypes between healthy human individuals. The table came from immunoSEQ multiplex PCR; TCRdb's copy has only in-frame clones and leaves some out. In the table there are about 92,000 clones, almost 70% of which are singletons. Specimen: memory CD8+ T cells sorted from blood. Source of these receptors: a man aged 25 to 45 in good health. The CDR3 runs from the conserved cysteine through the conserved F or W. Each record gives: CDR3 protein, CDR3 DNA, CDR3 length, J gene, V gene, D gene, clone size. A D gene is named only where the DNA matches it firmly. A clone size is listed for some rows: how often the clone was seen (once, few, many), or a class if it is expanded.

CDR3 protein: CASRGSGSLETQYF
CDR3 DNA: TGTGCCAGCAGAGGTAGCGGGAGTCTGGAGACCCAGTACTTC
CDR3 length: 14
J gene: TRBJ2-5
V gene: TRBV27
D gene: TRBD2
clone size: few

CDR3 protein: CASSFQGAYYNEQFF
CDR3 DNA: TGTGCCAGCAGCTTTCAGGGGGCCTACTACAATGAGCAGTTCTTC
CDR3 length: 15
J gene: TRBJ2-1
V gene: TRBV7-8
D gene: TRBD1
clone size: NA

CDR3 protein: CASSSPDRASGYTF
CDR3 DNA: TGTGCCAGCAGCTCGCCTGACAGGGCGAGTGGCTACACCTTC
CDR3 length: 14
J gene: TRBJ1-2
V gene: TRBV11-2
D gene: TRBD1
clone size: NA

CDR3 protein: CASSESKFTGELFF
CDR3 DNA: TGTGCCAGCAGTGAATCTAAGTTTACCGGGGAGCTGTTTTTT
CDR3 length: 14
J gene: TRBJ2-2
V gene: TRBV25-1
D gene: NA
clone size: few

CDR3 protein: CASSLGQNSYEQYF
CDR3 DNA: TGTGCCAGCAGCTTGGGACAGAACTCCTACGAGCAGTACTTC
CDR3 length: 14
J gene: TRBJ2-7
V gene: TRBV5-6
D gene: NA
clone size: NA

CDR3 protein: CASSQDAGTREGIQYF
CDR3 DNA: TGCGCCAGCAGCCAAGATGCAGGTACCAGGGAGGGCATTCAGTACTTC
CDR3 length: 16
J gene: TRBJ2-4
V gene: TRBV4-3
D gene: TRBD2
clone size: few

CDR3 protein: CASSDDLAAKGYNEQFF
CDR3 DNA: TGTGCCAGCAGCGACGATTTAGCGGCGAAGGGCTACAATGAGCAGTTCTTC
CDR3 length: 17
J gene: TRBJ2-1
V gene: TRBV9
D gene: NA
clone size: NA

CDR3 protein: CASSVGGVQDYGYTF
CDR3 DNA: TGTGCCAGCAGCGTGGGAGGGGTGCAAGACTATGGCTACACCTTC
CDR3 length: 15
J gene: TRBJ1-2
V gene: TRBV9
D gene: NA
clone size: NA

CDR3 protein: CASSGLENTEAFF
CDR3 DNA: TGTGCCAGCAGTGGTCTGGAGAACACTGAAGCTTTCTTT
CDR3 length: 13
J gene: TRBJ1-1
V gene: TRBV2
D gene: NA
clone size: NA

CDR3 protein: CASGAGTSYEQYF
CDR3 DNA: TGCGCCAGCGGGGCCGGGACTAGCTACGAGCAGTACTTC
CDR3 length: 13
J gene: TRBJ2-7
V gene: TRBV10-2
D gene: TRBD2
clone size: NA

CDR3 protein: CASVLGSGNTIYF
CDR3 DNA: TGTGCCAGCGTCTTAGGTTCTGGAAACACCATATATTTT
CDR3 length: 13
J gene: TRBJ1-3
V gene: TRBV7-9
D gene: NA
clone size: NA

CDR3 protein: CAWSSGRKGAETQYF
CDR3 DNA: TGTGCCTGGAGCAGCGGGAGGAAGGGAGCGGAGACCCAGTACTTC
CDR3 length: 15
J gene: TRBJ2-5
V gene: TRBV30
D gene: TRBD2
clone size: NA

CDR3 protein: CATFAGNAQANYGYTF
CDR3 DNA: TGTGCCACCTTCGCAGGGAACGCCCAAGCTAACTATGGCTACACCTTC
CDR3 length: 16
J gene: TRBJ1-2
V gene: TRBV5-4
D gene: NA
clone size: NA